The 20 T cell receptor beta chains given below trace back to one sample, sequenced in a study of T cell changes during pregnancy in multiple sclerosis. The method was immunoSEQ multiplex PCR; TCRdb's version includes in-frame clones alone and lacks a portion of them. The table includes about 110,000 clones, 85% to 95% detected once. Specimen: peripheral blood, collected in the third trimester of pregnancy. The receptors were sampled from a female donor in good health, enrolled as a control in a pregnancy study.

The V call is TRBV30, the J call TRBJ1-3, with D maybe TRBD1 (5 bases). Deletions cut 0 bases from V and 0 bases from J, with 12 bases between. The CDR3 spans 16 residues. The germline V gene has CDR1 GTSNPN and CDR2 SVGIG (reference sequence). CDR3 nucleotide sequence: TGTGCCTGGAGTGTCACCGGGGGAATCTCTGGAAACACCATATATTTT. Its translation: CAWSVTGGISGNTIYF.

The CDR3 spells CASSLGQGDEQYF. The CDR3 region has the DNA TGCGCCAGCAGCTTGGGGCAGGGTGACGAGCAGTACTTC. V usage is TRBV5-1 and J usage is TRBJ2-7; D is possibly TRBD1 (5 bases). The CDR3 extends over 13 amino acids. V lost 0 bases and J 5 bases, leaving 9 bases between the germline ends. Germline-derived CDR1 and CDR2 are SGHRS and YFSETQ.

The chain carries TRBV10-1 and TRBJ2-7, with TRBD1 matching over 9 bases. From germline, CDR1 is WNHNN and CDR2 SYGVQD (reference sequence). Unmatched junction bases numbered 5, after V lost 6 bases and J lost 2 bases. This CDR3 has 14 amino acids. CDR3 DNA sequence: TGCGCCAGCAGACCTCGACAGGGGGCCTACGAGCAGTACTTC. This sequence encodes CASRPRQGAYEQYF.

The chain is built from TRBV2 and TRBJ2-1; D perhaps matches TRBD1 (5 bases). Trimming removed 3 bases from V and 9 bases from J, with 12 bases in between. Germline loops: CDR1 SNHLY, CDR2 FYNNEI. The CDR3 consists of 13 residues. CDR3 DNA: TGTGCCAGCAGTGATTCAGGGATGCTTGAGCAGTTCTTC. Its protein product is CASSDSGMLEQFF.

This chain uses TRBV5-1 with TRBJ2-4, with D possibly TRBD1 on 6 matching bases. The V and J ends lost 4 bases and 8 bases respectively, with 16 bases between them. Germline V gene lookup returns CDR1 SGHRS and CDR2 YFSETQ. The CDR3 has 14 residues. CDR3 amino acids: CASSAWDTGDIQYF. CDR3 sequence (DNA): TGCGCCAGCAGCGCCTGGGACACTGGAGACATTCAGTACTTC.

The rearrangement uses TRBV7-7 and TRBJ2-7, with TRBD1 matching over 8 bases. Germline V gene sequence: CDR1 SSHAT, CDR2 FNYEAQ (reference sequence). This CDR3 is 13 amino acids long. The V segment lost 4 bases and the J segment 3 bases; nucleotides outside the gene matches: 2. In DNA form, the CDR3 reads TGTGCCAGCAGCTCCGACAGGGGCTACGAGCAGTACTTC. This gives the protein CASSSDRGYEQYF.

V and J are TRBV4-1 and TRBJ1-1; TRBD1 agrees at 7 bases. The CDR3 has 19 residues. Germline V gene lookup returns CDR1 MGHRA and CDR2 YSYEKL. V lost 1 base and J lost 0; bases outside the gene matches: 14. DNA of the CDR3: TGCGCCAGCAGCCAAGTCCTCGGACAGGCGCTTTACATGAACACTGAAGCTTTCTTT. Protein: CASSQVLGQALYMNTEAFF.

The chain employs TRBV18 and TRBJ2-7; TRBD1 agrees at 9 bases. V gave up 4 bases and J gave up 0 bases; unmatched junction bases: 10. The CDR3 is made up of 17 amino acids. Germline V CDR1 and CDR2: KGHSH, LQKENI. CDR3 DNA: TGTGCCAGCTCACAAAACATACAGGGGGCAAGCTCCTACGAGCAGTACTTC. This gives the protein CASSQNIQGASSYEQYF.

The rearrangement joins TRBV2 to TRBJ1-2, with D perhaps TRBD1 (5 bases). The CDR3 is made up of 14 amino acids. Germline loops: CDR1 SNHLY, CDR2 FYNNEI. The germline V and J ends were trimmed by 1 base and 4 bases, with 10 bases remaining between them. As DNA, the CDR3 is TGTGCCAGCAGTGAAGGACAGAACCTCTATGGCTACACCTTC. It codes for CASSEGQNLYGYTF.

The rearrangement links TRBV19 to TRBJ2-7; 7 bases align to TRBD1. V lost 3 bases, J lost 0 bases, and 2 bases stayed unmatched. Germline V gene data show CDR1 as LNHDA and CDR2 as SQIVND (reference sequence). CDR3 length: 14 amino acids. CDR3 in amino acids: CASSMGQFSYEQYF. DNA of the CDR3: TGTGCCAGTAGTATGGGACAGTTCTCCTACGAGCAGTACTTC. Supplemented by reference TRBV19 and TRBJ2-7, the full variable domain reads DGGITQSPKYLFRKEGQNVTLSCEQNLNHDAMYWYRQDPGQGLRLIYYSQIVNDFQKGDIAEGYSVSREKKESFPLTVTSAQKNPTAFYLCASSMGQFSYEQYFGPGTRLTVT.

This chain joins TRBV9 and TRBJ2-2; D perhaps matches TRBD1 (5 bases). The V gene lost 4 bases and the J gene lost 1 base, with 8 bases spanning the gap. Germline CDR1 SGDLS, CDR2 YYNGEE. This CDR3 comprises 14 residues. The CDR3 region is CASSTQGNTGELFF. DNA of the CDR3: TGTGCCAGCAGCACCCAGGGGAACACCGGGGAGCTGTTTTTT.

This sequence joins TRBV5-8 and TRBJ1-1; D gene unclear. V was cut by 6 bases and J by 0 bases, with 12 bases left in between. CDR1 is SGHTS and CDR2 is YDEGEE in the germline V gene. The CDR3 spans 14 residues. The CDR3 bases are TGTGCCAGCATCTGGGCAGAGTTGAACACTGAAGCTTTCTTT. Protein sequence: CASIWAELNTEAFF.

This clone occurred once. The V and J genes are TRBV18 and TRBJ2-1; a weak D match, TRBD1 (6 bases). CDR1 is KGHSH and CDR2 is LQKENI in the germline V gene. The ends were cut back, 0 bases at V and 6 bases at J, with 12 bases in the middle. This CDR3 contains 15 residues. CDR3 protein: CASSPPNRASNEQFF. Written as DNA, the CDR3 is TGTGCCAGCTCACCACCGAACAGGGCGAGCAATGAGCAGTTCTTC.

The chain links TRBV19 to TRBJ1-6; the match to TRBD1 covers 10 bases. Germline assignment: CDR1 LNHDA and CDR2 SQIVND (reference sequence). This CDR3 is built from 21 residues. V shed 3 bases, J shed 0 bases, and the junction held 14 bases outside the gene matches. The CDR3 DNA reads as TGTGCCAGTAGTATGGGACAGGGGTTTGCGATCATGAGCTCCTATAATTCACCCCTCCACTTT. It is translated as CASSMGQGFAIMSSYNSPLHF.

This clone was picked up one time. V and J are TRBV15 and TRBJ1-2, with D tentatively TRBD1 (5 bases). From germline, CDR1 is LNHNV and CDR2 YYDKDF (reference sequence). This CDR3 is built from 13 residues. Deletions cut 1 base from V and 6 bases from J, with 9 bases between. For the CDR3, the DNA is TGTGCCACCAGCAGAGCGGGGGAGGATGGCTACACCTTC. Protein: CATSRAGEDGYTF.

The genes are TRBV9 and TRBJ1-2, with no clear D. The CDR3 spans 15 residues. Germline V gene sequence: CDR1 SGDLS, CDR2 YYNGEE. The germline V and J ends were trimmed by 4 bases and 0 bases, with 13 bases remaining between them. Written as DNA, the CDR3 is TGTGCCAGCAGCCCCCGGCCAGCGACTAACTATGGCTACACCTTC. Residues: CASSPRPATNYGYTF.

The CDR3 loop is CSVRPSGAGDGYTF. CDR3 nucleotides: TGCAGCGTCCGACCAAGCGGGGCAGGGGATGGCTACACCTTC. V is TRBV29-1 and J is TRBJ1-2; D possibly corresponds to TRBD1 (6 bases). The V gene's germline CDR1 is SQVTM and CDR2 ANQGSEA. The CDR3 extends over 14 amino acids. Trimming cost V 6 bases and J 6 bases, with 20 bases left between them.

The chain has TRBV27 and TRBJ1-2, with D perhaps matching TRBD1 (5 bases). The CDR3 extends over 11 amino acids. V was shortened by 5 bases and J by 6 bases, with 7 bases between the two germline ends. Germline V gene lookup returns CDR1 MNHEY and CDR2 SMNVEV (reference sequence). As DNA, the CDR3 is TGTGCCAGCAGTCCAGGGCATGGCTACACCTTC. Translating gives CASSPGHGYTF.

Turning to this clone: Germline and junction disagree at one end, which may indicate a read error. This rearrangement joins TRBV2 to TRBJ1-5; 8 positions match TRBD1. CDR1 is SNHLY, CDR2 FYNNEI, per germline. The CDR3 has 13 amino acids. The CDR3 loop is CASSGQGNQPQHF. The CDR3, as DNA: TGTGCCAGCAGCGGACAGGGCAACCAGCCCCAGCATTTT. Full variable domain (remainder filled in from reference TRBV2 and TRBJ1-5): EPEVTQTPSHQVTQMGQEVILRCVPISNHLYFYWYRQILGQKVEFLVSFYNNEISEKSEIFDDQFSVERPDGSNFTLKIRSTKLEDSAMYFCASSGQGNQPQHFGDGTRLSIL.

This chain connects TRBV7-9 to TRBJ1-1, with 11 nucleotides matching TRBD1. The CDR3 loop spans 19 amino acids. Trimming at V came to 5 bases and at J to 0 bases, leaving 14 bases not matched to a gene. The V gene's germline CDR1 is SEHNR and CDR2 FQNEAQ (reference sequence). The CDR3 loop is CASSLTTGTGGRVNTEAFF. The CDR3 nucleotides read TGTGCCAGCAGCCTGACCACCGGGACAGGGGGTAGGGTGAACACTGAAGCTTTCTTT.